This TCR beta chain was profiled in a study of T-cell reconstitution after alpha-beta-depleted transplantation in children. The CDR3 loop spans 16 amino acids. V lost 5 bases to trimming and J lost 4 bases, with 20 bases between them. Preparation of the TCRbeta library involved a method that used unique molecular identifiers. TCRdb ran MiXCR on the PCR reads and lists one entry per CDR3 protein. The data hold more than 150,000 distinct CDR3 sequences, with approximately 6.8% observed a single time. This clonotype was recorded at least ten times. The origin of this receptor is a human donor who donated a stem cell graft to a child with Wiskott-Aldrich syndrome. This material consisted of PBMCs from the stem cell graft donor, taken from the stem cell graft. The J gene is TRBJ1-2, the V gene TRBV12-3 or TRBV12-4; D call uncertain. The CDR3 DNA reads TGTGCCAGCAGTGCCCGAGGGTCCACTTGGGGCTATGGCTACACCTTC. Translating it yields CASSARGSTWGYGYTF.